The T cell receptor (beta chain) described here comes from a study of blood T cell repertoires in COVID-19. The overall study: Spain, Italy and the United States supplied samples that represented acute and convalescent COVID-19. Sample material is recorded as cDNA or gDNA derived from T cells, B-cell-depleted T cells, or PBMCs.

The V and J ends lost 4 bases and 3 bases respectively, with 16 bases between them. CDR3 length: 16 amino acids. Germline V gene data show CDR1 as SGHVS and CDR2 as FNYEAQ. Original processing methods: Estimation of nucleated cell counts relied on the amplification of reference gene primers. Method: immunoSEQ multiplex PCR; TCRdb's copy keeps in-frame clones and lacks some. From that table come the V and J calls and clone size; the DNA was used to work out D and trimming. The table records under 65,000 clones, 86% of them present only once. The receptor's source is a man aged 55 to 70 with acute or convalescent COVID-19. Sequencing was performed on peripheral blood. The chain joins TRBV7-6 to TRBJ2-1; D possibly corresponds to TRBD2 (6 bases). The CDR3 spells CASSSSTGRNYNEQFF. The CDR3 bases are TGTGCCAGCAGCTCTTCTACCGGGAGAAACTACAATGAGCAGTTCTTC.